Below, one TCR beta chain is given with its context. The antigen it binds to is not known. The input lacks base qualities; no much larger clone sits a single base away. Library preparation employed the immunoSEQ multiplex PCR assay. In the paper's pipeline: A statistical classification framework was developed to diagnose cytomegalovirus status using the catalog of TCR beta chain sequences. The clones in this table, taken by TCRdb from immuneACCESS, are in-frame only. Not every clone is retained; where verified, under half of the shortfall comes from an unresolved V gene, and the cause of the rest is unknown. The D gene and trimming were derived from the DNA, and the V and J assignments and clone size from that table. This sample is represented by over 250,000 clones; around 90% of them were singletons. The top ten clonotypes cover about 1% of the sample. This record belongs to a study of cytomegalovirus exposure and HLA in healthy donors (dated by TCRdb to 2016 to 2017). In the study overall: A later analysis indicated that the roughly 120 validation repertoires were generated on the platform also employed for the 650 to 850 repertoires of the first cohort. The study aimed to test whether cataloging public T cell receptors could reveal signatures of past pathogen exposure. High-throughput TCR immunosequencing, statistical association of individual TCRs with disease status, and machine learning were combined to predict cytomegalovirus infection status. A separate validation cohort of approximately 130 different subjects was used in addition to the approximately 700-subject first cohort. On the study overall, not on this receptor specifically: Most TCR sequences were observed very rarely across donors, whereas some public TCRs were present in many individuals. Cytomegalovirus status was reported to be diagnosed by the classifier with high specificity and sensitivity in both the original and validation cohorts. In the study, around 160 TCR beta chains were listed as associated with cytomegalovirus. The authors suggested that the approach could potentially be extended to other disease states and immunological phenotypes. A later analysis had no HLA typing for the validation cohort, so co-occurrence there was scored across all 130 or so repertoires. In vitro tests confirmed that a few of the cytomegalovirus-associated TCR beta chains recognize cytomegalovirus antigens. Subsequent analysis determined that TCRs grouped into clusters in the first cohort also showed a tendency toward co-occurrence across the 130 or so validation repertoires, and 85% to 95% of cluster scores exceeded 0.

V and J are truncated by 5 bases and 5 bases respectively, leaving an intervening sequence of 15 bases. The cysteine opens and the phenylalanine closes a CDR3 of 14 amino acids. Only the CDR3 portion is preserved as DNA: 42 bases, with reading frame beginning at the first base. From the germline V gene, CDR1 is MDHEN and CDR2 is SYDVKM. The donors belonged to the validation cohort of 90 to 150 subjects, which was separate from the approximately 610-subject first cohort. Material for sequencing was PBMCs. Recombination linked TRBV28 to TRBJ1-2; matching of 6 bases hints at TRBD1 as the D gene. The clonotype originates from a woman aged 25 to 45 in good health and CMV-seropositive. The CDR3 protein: CASSPPGERYGYTF. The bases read TGTGCCAGCAGTCCCCCAGGGGAGAGGTATGGCTACACCTTC.